Described below is a single T cell receptor (beta chain) sequence and its context. Clones were read by immunoSEQ multiplex PCR, and TCRdb kept only the in-frame ones, dropping some. The sample holds roughly 1,500,000 clones; 98% are singletons and the top ten take 0.3% to 0.45%. The V and J ends lost 9 bases and 3 bases respectively, with 14 bases between them. This CDR3 comprises 13 residues. Per the germline V gene, CDR1 is SGHVS and CDR2 is FQNEAQ. This sample was included in a study of shared clonotypes between healthy human individuals. Division of CD4+ cells produced a CD45RA+ naive subset and a CD45RA-negative memory subset.

Specimen: naive CD4+ T cells sorted from blood. The subset here: CD45RA+ positively selected. The sequence came from a man aged 25 to 40 in good health. This rearrangement joins TRBV7-8 to TRBJ1-1; D call uncertain. CDR3 sequence: CASPRIGDTEAFF. CDR3 nucleotide sequence: TGTGCCAGTCCCCGGATTGGGGACACTGAAGCTTTCTTT.